One T cell receptor beta chain is described in this entry. Its cognate antigen is unknown. The data stem from a study of monozygotic twins with inflammatory bowel disease. Germline V gene lookup returns CDR1 LNHDA and CDR2 SQIVND (reference sequence). This CDR3 has 15 amino acids. Study conclusions and caveats: Clonotype sharing was lower in IBD patients than healthy twins, most markedly with disease activity. Among the T cells, different subtypes could not be distinguished.

The cDNA of both the TCRalpha and TCRbeta chains was subjected to two nested PCRs of 16 and 9 cycles. Reprocessing the 5' RACE reads, TCRdb reports a single entry for every CDR3 protein and omits DNA. The sample data list over 100,000 distinct CDR3 sequences. This chain links TRBV19 with TRBJ2-7; the D call from TCRdb, TRBD1, cannot be confirmed without DNA. The sequenced sample consisted of blood. This sequence was found in a human donor with ulcerative colitis or Crohn's disease, or a healthy co-twin of an affected twin (not recorded which). The CDR3: CASSILQGVAYEQYF.